The rows below give T cell receptor beta chains drawn from one sample of a study of blood T cell repertoires in COVID-19. Libraries were prepared by immunoSEQ multiplex PCR; TCRdb keeps only in-frame clonotypes and omits some of them. The data contain under 70,000 clones, around 90% of them singletons. Material: peripheral blood. These receptors were obtained from a man aged 60-69 years with active COVID-19. Both conserved end residues are part of each CDR3. The D gene is left open where the match is weak. Expanded clones are given a class, and other clones once, few, many or no size at all.

d_call: TRBD1; j_call: TRBJ1-2; v_call: TRBV10-3; clone_size: -; cdr3_aa: CAIDPGTGLYGYTF; cdr3_nt: TGTGCCATCGATCCTGGGACAGGCCTCTATGGCTACACCTTC
d_call: -; j_call: TRBJ1-4; v_call: TRBV7-9; clone_size: -; cdr3_aa: CASSHPIGEKLFF; cdr3_nt: TGTGCCAGCAGCCACCCGATCGGGGAAAAACTGTTTTTT
d_call: -; j_call: TRBJ1-2; v_call: TRBV7-2; clone_size: -; cdr3_aa: CASSPAHGGGRGYTF; cdr3_nt: TGTGCCAGCAGCCCGGCACATGGGGGGGGCCGGGGCTACACCTTC
d_call: -; j_call: TRBJ1-4; v_call: TRBV2; clone_size: -; cdr3_aa: CASTKTGGRAEKLFF; cdr3_nt: TGTGCCAGCACCAAAACCGGGGGTAGGGCTGAAAAACTGTTTTTT
d_call: -; j_call: TRBJ2-3; v_call: TRBV11-3; clone_size: -; cdr3_aa: CASSALGSGGTDTQYF; cdr3_nt: TGTGCCAGCAGCGCCCTGGGGAGCGGTGGGACAGATACGCAGTATTTT
d_call: TRBD1; j_call: TRBJ2-7; v_call: TRBV29-1; clone_size: -; cdr3_aa: CSVGGDRGSYEQYF; cdr3_nt: TGCAGCGTTGGAGGGGACAGGGGTTCCTACGAGCAGTACTTC
d_call: -; j_call: TRBJ2-5; v_call: TRBV28; clone_size: -; cdr3_aa: CASSSTNQETQYF; cdr3_nt: TGTGCCAGCAGTAGTACAAATCAAGAGACCCAGTACTTC
d_call: -; j_call: TRBJ2-7; v_call: TRBV9; clone_size: -; cdr3_aa: CASSVGHAYEQYF; cdr3_nt: TGTGCCAGCAGCGTAGGGCACGCCTACGAGCAGTACTTC
d_call: TRBD1; j_call: TRBJ2-4; v_call: TRBV6-5; clone_size: -; cdr3_aa: CASSTKTGAKNIQYF; cdr3_nt: TGTGCCAGCAGTACCAAGACAGGGGCCAAAAACATTCAGTACTTC
d_call: -; j_call: TRBJ1-1; v_call: TRBV15; clone_size: -; cdr3_aa: CATSRRDTEAFF; cdr3_nt: TGTGCCACCAGCAGACGGGACACTGAAGCTTTCTTT
d_call: TRBD1; j_call: TRBJ1-3; v_call: TRBV6-5; clone_size: -; cdr3_aa: CASSTGGSGNTIYF; cdr3_nt: TGTGCCAGCAGCACAGGGGGCTCTGGAAACACCATATATTTT
d_call: TRBD1; j_call: TRBJ1-2; v_call: TRBV27; clone_size: -; cdr3_aa: CASSPRTGSPGYTF; cdr3_nt: TGTGCCAGCAGTCCTCGGACAGGGTCCCCTGGCTACACCTTC
d_call: -; j_call: TRBJ1-5; v_call: TRBV2; clone_size: -; cdr3_aa: CASSEDGQFLPQHF; cdr3_nt: TGTGCCAGCAGTGAGGACGGACAATTCTTGCCCCAGCATTTT
d_call: TRBD1; j_call: TRBJ1-6; v_call: TRBV7-9; clone_size: -; cdr3_aa: CASSLGDSQNSPLHF; cdr3_nt: TGTGCCAGCAGCCTGGGGGACAGCCAGAATTCACCCCTCCACTTT
d_call: -; j_call: TRBJ2-7; v_call: TRBV6-5; clone_size: -; cdr3_aa: CATMQNLAHEQYF; cdr3_nt: TGTGCCACCATGCAGAATCTTGCCCACGAGCAGTACTTC
d_call: TRBD1; j_call: TRBJ1-6; v_call: TRBV4-3; clone_size: -; cdr3_aa: CASSQGGYRGNSPLHF; cdr3_nt: TGCGCCAGCAGCCAAGGGGGGTACAGGGGAAATTCACCCCTCCACTTT
d_call: -; j_call: TRBJ1-5; v_call: TRBV28; clone_size: -; cdr3_aa: CASSLKIGGNQPQHF; cdr3_nt: TGTGCCAGCAGTTTAAAAATAGGGGGCAATCAGCCCCAGCATTTT
d_call: TRBD2; j_call: TRBJ2-7; v_call: TRBV7-2; clone_size: -; cdr3_aa: CASSLVPGGVVYEQYF; cdr3_nt: TGTGCCAGCAGCTTAGTTCCGGGGGGGGTTGTCTACGAGCAGTACTTC
d_call: -; j_call: TRBJ1-1; v_call: TRBV7-7; clone_size: -; cdr3_aa: CASSPIFPPMNTEAFF; cdr3_nt: TGTGCTAGCAGCCCCATTTTTCCTCCTATGAACACTGAAGCTTTCTTT
d_call: -; j_call: TRBJ2-7; v_call: TRBV30; clone_size: once; cdr3_aa: CAWSGAYEQYF; cdr3_nt: TGTGCCTGGAGCGGAGCGTACGAGCAGTACTTC
d_call: TRBD1; j_call: TRBJ2-7; v_call: TRBV13; clone_size: -; cdr3_aa: CASSLGGTGRDEQYF; cdr3_nt: TGTGCCAGCAGCTTGGGGGGGACAGGGAGAGACGAGCAGTACTTC
d_call: TRBD1; j_call: TRBJ1-5; v_call: TRBV10-3; clone_size: -; cdr3_aa: CAISITGDQPQHF; cdr3_nt: TGTGCCATCAGTATAACAGGGGATCAGCCCCAGCATTTT
d_call: -; j_call: TRBJ2-7; v_call: TRBV6-5; clone_size: -; cdr3_aa: CASRSTGISEQYF; cdr3_nt: TGTGCCAGCAGATCCACAGGGATTAGCGAGCAGTACTTC
d_call: -; j_call: TRBJ1-5; v_call: TRBV25-1; clone_size: -; cdr3_aa: CASSGTGSSQPQHF; cdr3_nt: TGTGCCAGCAGTGGTACAGGGAGTAGTCAGCCCCAGCATTTT
d_call: TRBD1; j_call: TRBJ1-5; v_call: TRBV9; clone_size: -; cdr3_aa: CASSGNRQGMFSQPQHF; cdr3_nt: TGTGCCAGCAGCGGAAACAGACAGGGAATGTTCTCTCAGCCCCAGCATTTT
d_call: TRBD2; j_call: TRBJ2-2; v_call: TRBV4-2; clone_size: -; cdr3_aa: CASSQALAGGRTGELFF; cdr3_nt: TGTGCCAGCAGCCAAGCTCTAGCGGGGGGGCGGACCGGGGAGCTGTTTTTT
d_call: TRBD1; j_call: TRBJ2-7; v_call: TRBV11-2; clone_size: -; cdr3_aa: CASSLVGQGTPYEQYF; cdr3_nt: TGTGCCAGCAGCTTAGTTGGACAGGGAACCCCTTACGAGCAGTACTTC
d_call: -; j_call: TRBJ2-1; v_call: TRBV11-1; clone_size: -; cdr3_aa: CASSQLDRMFYNEQFF; cdr3_nt: TGTGCCAGCAGCCAATTAGACAGGATGTTCTACAATGAGCAGTTCTTC
d_call: TRBD1; j_call: TRBJ1-4; v_call: TRBV3-1/TRBV3-2; clone_size: -; cdr3_aa: CASSSSTGGPTTNEKLFF; cdr3_nt: TGTGCCAGCAGCTCTAGTACAGGGGGACCCACAACTAATGAAAAACTGTTTTTT
d_call: TRBD2; j_call: TRBJ2-2; v_call: TRBV24-1; clone_size: once; cdr3_aa: CATSSLAVNTGELFF; cdr3_nt: TGTGCCACCAGTTCTCTAGCGGTGAACACCGGGGAGCTGTTTTTT
d_call: -; j_call: TRBJ2-1; v_call: TRBV6-5; clone_size: -; cdr3_aa: CASGGGSSYNEQFF; cdr3_nt: TGTGCCAGCGGAGGTGGAAGCTCCTACAATGAGCAGTTCTTC
d_call: -; j_call: TRBJ2-7; v_call: TRBV5-6; clone_size: -; cdr3_aa: CASSLGRVGFEQYF; cdr3_nt: TGTGCCAGCAGCTTGGGGAGGGTGGGCTTCGAGCAGTACTTC
d_call: -; j_call: TRBJ2-6; v_call: TRBV19; clone_size: -; cdr3_aa: CASNSEIRGSGANVLTF; cdr3_nt: TGTGCCAGTAACTCAGAAATCAGGGGATCTGGGGCCAACGTCCTGACTTTC
d_call: TRBD1; j_call: TRBJ2-7; v_call: TRBV10-3; clone_size: -; cdr3_aa: CAIRPGQGYEQYF; cdr3_nt: TGTGCCATCAGACCGGGACAGGGGTACGAGCAGTACTTC
d_call: TRBD1; j_call: TRBJ2-5; v_call: TRBV6-1; clone_size: -; cdr3_aa: CASSEQGVLETQYF; cdr3_nt: TGTGCCAGCAGTGAGCAGGGGGTGTTGGAGACCCAGTACTTC
d_call: TRBD1; j_call: TRBJ2-7; v_call: TRBV4-1; clone_size: -; cdr3_aa: CASSRDTGTEIYEQYF; cdr3_nt: TGCGCCAGCAGCCGGGATACCGGGACAGAAATCTACGAGCAGTACTTC